A selection of T cell receptor beta chains follows, all from one sample in a study of blood T cell repertoires in COVID-19. The table came from immunoSEQ multiplex PCR; TCRdb's copy has only in-frame clones and leaves some out. The repertoire holds 150,000 to 200,000 clones, with about 88% as singletons. Sequencing input: peripheral blood. The source of these receptors is a woman older than 75 with acute or convalescent COVID-19. The CDR3 runs from the conserved cysteine through the conserved F or W. The D gene is left open where the match is weak. Clone size appears in some rows only: once, few, many, or a class for an expanded clone.

clone_size: -
d_call: -
v_call: TRBV7-2
cdr3_length: 16
j_call: TRBJ1-4
cdr3_nt: TGTGCCAGCAGCTCGCAGGGGATCGCAACTAATGAAAAACTGTTTTTT
cdr3_aa: CASSSQGIATNEKLFF

clone_size: -
d_call: -
v_call: TRBV7-8
cdr3_length: 12
j_call: TRBJ2-7
cdr3_nt: TGTGCCAGCAGCCGGGTGAGCTACGAGCAGTACTTC
cdr3_aa: CASSRVSYEQYF

clone_size: -
d_call: TRBD1
v_call: TRBV11-2
cdr3_length: 16
j_call: TRBJ2-3
cdr3_nt: TGTGCCAGCAGCCCGGACAGGGGGCGACTCGCAGATACGCAGTATTTT
cdr3_aa: CASSPDRGRLADTQYF

clone_size: -
d_call: TRBD1
v_call: TRBV6-5
cdr3_length: 14
j_call: TRBJ1-2
cdr3_nt: TGTGCCAGCAGGCGGGGGACAGGCCAATATGGCTACACCTTC
cdr3_aa: CASRRGTGQYGYTF

clone_size: -
d_call: -
v_call: TRBV5-6
cdr3_length: 12
j_call: TRBJ1-2
cdr3_nt: TGTGCCAGTCAAACAGGGATCTATGGCTACACCTTC
cdr3_aa: CASQTGIYGYTF

clone_size: -
d_call: TRBD1
v_call: TRBV18
cdr3_length: 15
j_call: TRBJ2-7
cdr3_nt: TGTGCCAGCTCACCACCGGACAGGCGTCGCGACGAGCAGTACTTC
cdr3_aa: CASSPPDRRRDEQYF

clone_size: once
d_call: TRBD1
v_call: TRBV5-1
cdr3_length: 15
j_call: TRBJ1-5
cdr3_nt: TGCGCCAGCAGCTTAGGGGACAGCATCAATCAGCCCCAGCATTTT
cdr3_aa: CASSLGDSINQPQHF

clone_size: -
d_call: TRBD1
v_call: TRBV11-2
cdr3_length: 16
j_call: TRBJ2-2
cdr3_nt: TGTGCCAGCAGCGGTGGACAGGTCAGCCGGGCCGGGGAGCTGTTTTTT
cdr3_aa: CASSGGQVSRAGELFF

clone_size: -
d_call: TRBD1
v_call: TRBV5-6
cdr3_length: 14
j_call: TRBJ1-2
cdr3_nt: TGTGCCAGCAGCAAGGGACAGGGAGATTACGGCTACACCTTC
cdr3_aa: CASSKGQGDYGYTF

clone_size: once
d_call: TRBD2
v_call: TRBV18
cdr3_length: 16
j_call: TRBJ2-7
cdr3_nt: TGTGCCAGCTCACCCGGACTAGCGGGGGCGCCGTACGAGCAGTACTTC
cdr3_aa: CASSPGLAGAPYEQYF

clone_size: -
d_call: -
v_call: TRBV4-1
cdr3_length: 14
j_call: TRBJ2-5
cdr3_nt: TGCGCCAGCAGCCAAGAAGGAGGGATGGAGACCCAGTACTTC
cdr3_aa: CASSQEGGMETQYF

clone_size: -
d_call: -
v_call: TRBV6-1
cdr3_length: 13
j_call: TRBJ1-3
cdr3_nt: TGTGCCAGCAGTGAAGTCCTAGGAAACACCATATATTTT
cdr3_aa: CASSEVLGNTIYF

clone_size: -
d_call: TRBD1
v_call: TRBV19
cdr3_length: 16
j_call: TRBJ2-2
cdr3_nt: TGTGCCAGTAGTAGAGGGACAGTCGAGAACACCGGGGAGCTGTTTTTT
cdr3_aa: CASSRGTVENTGELFF

clone_size: once
d_call: TRBD1
v_call: TRBV6-5
cdr3_length: 15
j_call: TRBJ1-4
cdr3_nt: TGTGCCAGCAGTTACGCACAGGGGGGATGGGAAAAACTGTTTTTT
cdr3_aa: CASSYAQGGWEKLFF

clone_size: -
d_call: TRBD1
v_call: TRBV6-5
cdr3_length: 16
j_call: TRBJ1-1
cdr3_nt: TGTGCCAGCAGTTTACTGCTGACAGGGGAGAACACTGAAGCTTTCTTT
cdr3_aa: CASSLLLTGENTEAFF

clone_size: -
d_call: TRBD1
v_call: TRBV19
cdr3_length: 14
j_call: TRBJ1-5
cdr3_nt: TGTGCCAGTCACCCTTTACAGGGGAATCAGCCCCAGCATTTT
cdr3_aa: CASHPLQGNQPQHF

clone_size: -
d_call: -
v_call: TRBV20-1
cdr3_length: 14
j_call: TRBJ1-1
cdr3_nt: TGCAGTGCTAGTGGCGGACACCTGAACACTGAAGCTTTCTTT
cdr3_aa: CSASGGHLNTEAFF

clone_size: -
d_call: -
v_call: TRBV5-1
cdr3_length: 14
j_call: TRBJ1-1
cdr3_nt: TGCGCCAGCAGCTTGAACAGTGCGAACACTGAAGCTTTCTTT
cdr3_aa: CASSLNSANTEAFF

clone_size: -
d_call: -
v_call: TRBV15
cdr3_length: 13
j_call: TRBJ2-7
cdr3_nt: TGTGCCACCAGCGAGGGAGTTACCTACGAGCAGTACTTC
cdr3_aa: CATSEGVTYEQYF

clone_size: -
d_call: TRBD1
v_call: TRBV15
cdr3_length: 15
j_call: TRBJ2-1
cdr3_nt: TGTGCCACCAGCGGACGACAGGGGACCTACAATGAGCAGTTCTTC
cdr3_aa: CATSGRQGTYNEQFF

clone_size: -
d_call: TRBD1
v_call: TRBV5-6
cdr3_length: 15
j_call: TRBJ2-3
cdr3_nt: TGTGCCAGCAGCACGGACAGGGGGCTTTTAGATACGCAGTATTTT
cdr3_aa: CASSTDRGLLDTQYF

clone_size: -
d_call: -
v_call: TRBV6-5
cdr3_length: 15
j_call: TRBJ1-4
cdr3_nt: TGTGCCAGCAGGGGAAGCGGGCGGATTAATGAAAAACTGTTTTTT
cdr3_aa: CASRGSGRINEKLFF

clone_size: -
d_call: TRBD1
v_call: TRBV29-1
cdr3_length: 14
j_call: TRBJ2-3
cdr3_nt: TGCAGCGTTGGTAAGGGACAGAGCACAGATACGCAGTATTTT
cdr3_aa: CSVGKGQSTDTQYF

clone_size: -
d_call: -
v_call: TRBV28
cdr3_length: 13
j_call: TRBJ2-7
cdr3_nt: TGTGCCAGCAGACACGGCGGAAACTACGAGCAGTACTTC
cdr3_aa: CASRHGGNYEQYF

clone_size: -
d_call: -
v_call: TRBV18
cdr3_length: 14
j_call: TRBJ1-6
cdr3_nt: TGTGCCAGCTCACCACCGGCACAGAATTCACCCCTCCACTTT
cdr3_aa: CASSPPAQNSPLHF

clone_size: few
d_call: TRBD1
v_call: TRBV5-1
cdr3_length: 15
j_call: TRBJ1-2
cdr3_nt: TGCGCCAGCAGCTTGACCGGGACAGGGGAAGGAGGCTACACCTTC
cdr3_aa: CASSLTGTGEGGYTF

clone_size: -
d_call: -
v_call: TRBV13
cdr3_length: 14
j_call: TRBJ1-2
cdr3_nt: TGTGCCAGCAGCTTATCAGCAGGGGCCTATGGCTACACCTTC
cdr3_aa: CASSLSAGAYGYTF

clone_size: few
d_call: TRBD2
v_call: TRBV27
cdr3_length: 16
j_call: TRBJ2-1
cdr3_nt: TGTGCCAGCAGTTCCCTGGGACTAGCCCCGGACAATGAGCAGTTCTTC
cdr3_aa: CASSSLGLAPDNEQFF

clone_size: -
d_call: -
v_call: TRBV6-2/TRBV6-3
cdr3_length: 14
j_call: TRBJ2-3
cdr3_nt: TGTGCCAGCAGTCGCGGACTTCCTTCAGATACGCAGTATTTT
cdr3_aa: CASSRGLPSDTQYF

clone_size: -
d_call: TRBD2
v_call: TRBV11-1
cdr3_length: 15
j_call: TRBJ2-1
cdr3_nt: TGTGCCAGCAGCCCTGGACTAGCGGGATTTCTTGAGCAGTTCTTC
cdr3_aa: CASSPGLAGFLEQFF

clone_size: -
d_call: -
v_call: TRBV11-3
cdr3_length: 15
j_call: TRBJ2-5
cdr3_nt: TGTGCCAGCAGCCTACATCTCGGGGGTCAAGAGACCCAGTACTTC
cdr3_aa: CASSLHLGGQETQYF

clone_size: -
d_call: TRBD2
v_call: TRBV30
cdr3_length: 15
j_call: TRBJ2-5
cdr3_nt: TGTGCCTGGAGTGTGGGCGGGGGGGCCCAAGAGACCCAGTACTTC
cdr3_aa: CAWSVGGGAQETQYF

clone_size: -
d_call: -
v_call: TRBV7-3
cdr3_length: 18
j_call: TRBJ2-5
cdr3_nt: TGTGCCAGCAGCTTATCACCTCCGCGGGCAGGTGGTGGGGAGACCCAGTACTTC
cdr3_aa: CASSLSPPRAGGGETQYF

clone_size: once
d_call: -
v_call: TRBV11-3
cdr3_length: 14
j_call: TRBJ2-3
cdr3_nt: TGTGCCAGCAGCTTACAGGGTTGGGGAGATACGCAGTATTTT
cdr3_aa: CASSLQGWGDTQYF

clone_size: -
d_call: -
v_call: TRBV3-1/TRBV3-2
cdr3_length: 11
j_call: TRBJ1-1
cdr3_nt: TGTGCCAGCAGCCAGGGCGCTGAAGCTTTCTTT
cdr3_aa: CASSQGAEAFF

clone_size: -
d_call: TRBD1
v_call: TRBV28
cdr3_length: 15
j_call: TRBJ2-2
cdr3_nt: TGTGCCAGCATCACCGGGACAGGGGACACCGGGGAGCTGTTTTTT
cdr3_aa: CASITGTGDTGELFF

clone_size: -
d_call: -
v_call: TRBV7-3
cdr3_length: 13
j_call: TRBJ2-3
cdr3_nt: TGTGCCAGCAGCTTTAGTGGCACAGATACGCAGTATTTT
cdr3_aa: CASSFSGTDTQYF

clone_size: few
d_call: TRBD1
v_call: TRBV5-1
cdr3_length: 13
j_call: TRBJ2-7
cdr3_nt: TGCGCCAGCAGCTTGAAGACAGGGGGCGAGCAGTACTTC
cdr3_aa: CASSLKTGGEQYF

clone_size: -
d_call: -
v_call: TRBV13
cdr3_length: 15
j_call: TRBJ2-3
cdr3_nt: TGTGCCAGCAGCTTAGGCCTAGCTAGCACAGATACGCAGTATTTT
cdr3_aa: CASSLGLASTDTQYF

clone_size: -
d_call: TRBD1
v_call: TRBV24-1
cdr3_length: 15
j_call: TRBJ1-5
cdr3_nt: TGTGCCACCAGTGGCCCGGGACAGACAAATCAGCCCCAGCATTTT
cdr3_aa: CATSGPGQTNQPQHF

clone_size: many
d_call: -
v_call: TRBV2
cdr3_length: 12
j_call: TRBJ2-1
cdr3_nt: TGTGCCAGCCTATGGAGCCACAATGAGCAGTTCTTC
cdr3_aa: CASLWSHNEQFF

clone_size: -
d_call: TRBD2
v_call: TRBV4-2
cdr3_length: 19
j_call: TRBJ2-5
cdr3_nt: TGTGCCAGCAGCCAAGATTGGGACCTAGCGGGAGGGTACCAAGAGACCCAGTACTTC
cdr3_aa: CASSQDWDLAGGYQETQYF

clone_size: -
d_call: TRBD1
v_call: TRBV6-5
cdr3_length: 14
j_call: TRBJ1-5
cdr3_nt: TGTGCCAGCCAACTAGACAGGGGGCACCAGCCCCAGCATTTT
cdr3_aa: CASQLDRGHQPQHF

clone_size: -
d_call: TRBD1
v_call: TRBV6-5
cdr3_length: 14
j_call: TRBJ1-2
cdr3_nt: TGTGCCAGCAGTACCTTGACAGGGTACTATGGCTACACCTTC
cdr3_aa: CASSTLTGYYGYTF

clone_size: -
d_call: TRBD2
v_call: TRBV7-2
cdr3_length: 17
j_call: TRBJ2-7
cdr3_nt: TGTGCCAGCAGCTTGAGGGGTCGTCCCGGGGGGTCCTACGAGCAGTACTTC
cdr3_aa: CASSLRGRPGGSYEQYF

clone_size: once
d_call: TRBD1
v_call: TRBV30
cdr3_length: 11
j_call: TRBJ2-5
cdr3_nt: TGTGCCTGGTCAGGGGGTGAGACCCAGTACTTC
cdr3_aa: CAWSGGETQYF

clone_size: -
d_call: -
v_call: TRBV3-1/TRBV3-2
cdr3_length: 16
j_call: TRBJ2-5
cdr3_nt: TGTGCCAGCAGCCAGTTCTCGGGGGGCGGAAGAGAGACCCAGTACTTC
cdr3_aa: CASSQFSGGGRETQYF

clone_size: -
d_call: -
v_call: TRBV5-4
cdr3_length: 15
j_call: TRBJ1-2
cdr3_nt: TGTGCCACCCACAGTAGACAGGAAGATTTTAAAGGCTACACCTTC
cdr3_aa: CATHSRQEDFKGYTF

clone_size: -
d_call: -
v_call: TRBV10-3
cdr3_length: 17
j_call: TRBJ1-2
cdr3_nt: TGTGCCATCAGTCCACTGACTGGTGGACAAGGCAACTATGGCTACACCTTC
cdr3_aa: CAISPLTGGQGNYGYTF

clone_size: few
d_call: TRBD2
v_call: TRBV9
cdr3_length: 21
j_call: TRBJ2-3
cdr3_nt: TGTGCCAGCAGCGTAGAGACCGGGACACGGATCTTAGCGGGAACCTCAGATACGCAGTATTTT
cdr3_aa: CASSVETGTRILAGTSDTQYF

clone_size: -
d_call: TRBD1
v_call: TRBV19
cdr3_length: 15
j_call: TRBJ2-1
cdr3_nt: TGTGCCAGTAGTATCCCGGGACAGGTAAGGGATGAGCAGTTCTTC
cdr3_aa: CASSIPGQVRDEQFF